These 27 T cell receptor beta chains were all obtained from the same sample, sequenced in a study of cytomegalovirus exposure and HLA in healthy donors. TCRdb's copy holds only in-frame clones and misses some; the assay was immunoSEQ multiplex PCR. Of fewer than 250,000 clones listed, 75% to 90% are singletons. Sequencing was done on a sample of PBMCs. The receptors stem from a woman in her late teens or twenties in good health and CMV-seronegative.

The sample holds one count of this clone. The V call is TRBV5-1, the J call TRBJ1-2; no clear D. Germline CDR1 is SGHRS and CDR2 is YFSETQ. Trimming shortened V by 2 bases and J by 6 bases, and 14 bases separated the two germline ends. The CDR3 covers 14 residues. The CDR3 sequence: CASSFFGTENGYTF. CDR3 bases: TGCGCCAGCAGCTTCTTTGGCACCGAGAATGGCTACACCTTC.

The V and J genes are TRBV6-1 and TRBJ2-6, with TRBD2 as a possible D gene (7 bases). Germline CDR1 MNHNS, CDR2 SASEGT. V shed 5 bases and J shed 4 bases, with 12 bases lying between them. CDR3 length: 15 residues. CDR3 sequence reads: CASSLRGAGANVLTF. CDR3 nucleotide sequence: TGTGCCAGCAGTCTCCGGGGGGCCGGGGCCAACGTCCTGACTTTC.

V and J are TRBV2 and TRBJ2-1; D not certain. Germline assignment: CDR1 SNHLY and CDR2 FYNNEI. The CDR3 runs to 14 residues. V was shortened by 6 bases and J by 9 bases, with 18 bases between the two germline ends. Here the CDR3 DNA reads TGTGCCAGCAGCCTCGCCCCGCCGGGCAGTGAGCAGTTCTTC. Amino acids: CASSLAPPGSEQFF.

The V gene is TRBV30, the J gene TRBJ2-1; D gene uncertain. Trimming stripped 4 bases from V and 3 bases from J, with 4 bases between. CDR3 length: 11 amino acids. Germline loops: CDR1 GTSNPN, CDR2 SVGIG (reference sequence). The CDR3 region has the DNA TGTGCCTGGACTGACTACAATGAGCAGTTCTTC. Translation: CAWTDYNEQFF.

This clone has a handful of counts. The chain is built from TRBV7-6 and TRBJ1-2; no firm D call. Germline V gene data show CDR1 as SGHVS and CDR2 as FNYEAQ. The V and J ends lost 1 base and 3 bases respectively, with 6 bases between them. There are 13 residues in the CDR3. The CDR3 loop is CASSLGGDYGYTF. The CDR3 DNA follows: TGTGCCAGCAGCTTAGGCGGAGACTATGGCTACACCTTC.

V gene TRBV4-1 combines with J gene TRBJ2-1; D may be TRBD1 or TRBD2 (5 bases each). V gave up 5 bases and J gave up 7 bases, with 21 bases separating them. CDR1 and CDR2 from the germline V gene are MGHRA and YSYEKL. This CDR3 is 16 amino acids long. CDR3 in amino acids: CASSAPGRAKENEQFF. In DNA, the CDR3 is TGCGCCAGCAGCGCCCCAGGGCGGGCTAAAGAAAATGAGCAGTTCTTC.

The rearrangement uses TRBV5-6 and TRBJ2-7; TRBD1 agrees at 11 bases. Germline loops: CDR1 SGHDT, CDR2 YYEEEE. Trimming removed 5 bases from V and 4 bases from J; junction bases left unmatched: 14. The CDR3 consists of 17 residues. The CDR3, as DNA: TGTGCCAGCAGTTATTGGACCGGGACAGGGGGGCGGTACGAGCAGTACTTC. Protein: CASSYWTGTGGRYEQYF.

This clone was counted once. The chain employs TRBV5-6 and TRBJ1-1; 7 bases align to TRBD1. J was trimmed by 4 bases and V by 7 bases; bases with no gene match: 10. The CDR3 spans 14 residues. Germline assignment: CDR1 SGHDT and CDR2 YYEEEE. The CDR3 DNA reads TGTGCCAGCGGGAACAGGGGCCGTTTCACTGAAGCTTTCTTT. This translates into CASGNRGRFTEAFF.

The V gene is TRBV19, the J gene TRBJ2-7; possible D gene TRBD1, 6 bases. From germline, CDR1 is LNHDA and CDR2 SQIVND (reference sequence). V shed 3 bases and J shed 6 bases, with 18 bases lying between them. This CDR3 comprises 15 residues. This CDR3 is CASSITGSGTSEQYF. CDR3 nucleotide sequence: TGTGCCAGTAGTATTACAGGGTCAGGAACCTCCGAGCAGTACTTC.

Only one count was recorded for this clone. V gene TRBV2 combines with J gene TRBJ1-2; D may be TRBD1 (5 bases). Trimming took off 5 bases at V and 14 bases at J, with 21 bases between the two ends. Germline-derived CDR1 and CDR2 are SNHLY and FYNNEI. The CDR3 is 13 amino acids. The CDR3 DNA follows: TGTGCCAGCAGTACTTGGGGCGGCTCTATAGGGACCTTC. It codes for CASSTWGGSIGTF.

CDR3 region: CASSPQGQGGYGYTF. The CDR3 DNA follows: TGCGCCAGCAGCCCGCAGGGACAGGGAGGCTATGGCTACACCTTC. This chain joins TRBV4-1 and TRBJ1-2; 9 bases fit TRBD1. V lost 4 bases and J lost 4; bases outside the gene matches: 7. CDR3 size: 15 residues. Per the germline V gene, CDR1 is MGHRA and CDR2 is YSYEKL.

This clone showed up just once. The chain carries TRBV15 and TRBJ2-7, with D perhaps matching TRBD2 (6 bases). The length of the CDR3 is 16 residues. V lost 1 base and J 0 bases, leaving 13 bases between the germline ends. Looked up from germline, CDR1 is LNHNV and CDR2 is YYDKDF (reference sequence). The CDR3: CATSRGLSGYSYEQYF. In DNA form, the CDR3 reads TGTGCCACCAGCAGAGGCCTTAGCGGCTACTCCTACGAGCAGTACTTC.

The genes are TRBV9 and TRBJ1-5; D might be TRBD1 (5 bases). The CDR3 contains 14 residues. Trimming left V 2 bases short and J 2 bases short, with 8 bases between. Germline CDR1 reads SGDLS; CDR2 reads YYNGEE. The CDR3 DNA sequence: TGTGCCAGCAGCGTGCGAGGGGGCAATCAGCCCCAGCATTTT. Protein sequence: CASSVRGGNQPQHF. The full variable domain, with the rest looked up from reference TRBV9 and TRBJ1-5, is DSGVTQTPKHLITATGQRVTLRCSPRSGDLSVYWYQQSLDQGLQFLIQYYNGEERAKGNILERFSAQQFPDLHSELNLSSLELGDSALYFCASSVRGGNQPQHFGDGTRLSIL.

The V and J genes are TRBV15 and TRBJ2-7; D gene ambiguous. Germline CDR1 LNHNV, CDR2 YYDKDF (reference sequence). The CDR3 extends over 13 amino acids. V lost 3 bases and J lost 2, with 8 bases in between. The CDR3 DNA reads TGTGCCACCAGCAGGTTGGGCACCTACGAGCAGTACTTC. This translates into CATSRLGTYEQYF.

The chain is built from TRBV5-1 and TRBJ1-1; maybe TRBD1 (5 bases). The germline CDR1 and CDR2 sequences are SGHRS and YFSETQ. With 4 bases removed from V and 5 bases from J, the gap between germline ends came to 15 bases. The CDR3 has 14 amino acids. CDR3: CASSEQVMSTEAFF. The CDR3 coding sequence is TGCGCCAGCAGCGAACAGGTAATGTCGACTGAAGCTTTCTTT.

This chain links TRBV2 with TRBJ2-5; 13 positions match TRBD2. Germline CDR1 reads SNHLY; CDR2 reads FYNNEI. CDR3 size: 16 residues. The V gene end was trimmed by 5 bases and the J gene end by 5 bases; junction bases not matched to a gene: 8. This CDR3 is CASSRTSGGFRETQYF. In DNA, the CDR3 is TGTGCCAGCAGTCGGACTAGCGGGGGCTTTAGGGAGACCCAGTACTTC.

The chain uses TRBV4-1 and TRBJ1-6, with 8 bases lining up with TRBD1. Germline V gives CDR1 MGHRA, CDR2 YSYEKL. This CDR3 contains 18 residues. Germline trimming cut 2 bases from V and 0 bases from J; bases unmatched to any gene: 6. Written as DNA, the CDR3 is TGCGCCAGCAGCCAATTGGGACAGGCAATCTCCTATAATTCACCCCTCCACTTT. The encoded protein is CASSQLGQAISYNSPLHF.

The chain combines TRBV5-8 with TRBJ1-2, with no clear D. The V gene lost 4 bases and the J gene lost 3 bases, with 10 bases spanning the gap. CDR1 is SGHTS and CDR2 is YDEGEE in the germline V gene. This CDR3 is built from 13 residues. Here the CDR3 DNA reads TGTGCCAGCAGCCGGACCACCCACTATGGCTACACCTTC. Protein: CASSRTTHYGYTF. Based on the CDR3 plus reference TRBV5-8 and TRBJ1-2, the full variable domain is EAGVTQSPTHLIKTRGQQATLRCSPISGHTSVYWYQQALGLGLQFLLWYDEGEERNRGNFPPRFSGRQFPNYSSELNVNALELEDSALYLCASSRTTHYGYTFGSGTRLTVV.

This clone was observed once. The rearrangement links TRBV19 to TRBJ1-2; tentatively, D is TRBD1 (6 bases). Per germline, CDR1 LNHDA and CDR2 SQIVND (reference sequence). Trimming removed 5 bases from V and 3 bases from J, with 13 bases in between. CDR3 size: 14 residues. The CDR3: CASSVQGWDYGYTF. The CDR3 bases are TGTGCCAGTAGTGTACAGGGTTGGGACTATGGCTACACCTTC.

The V and J genes are TRBV4-1 and TRBJ1-5; weak D call: TRBD1 (5 bases). There are 15 residues in the CDR3. Germline CDR1 is MGHRA and CDR2 is YSYEKL. Deletions cut 0 bases from V and 7 bases from J, with 13 bases between. DNA for the CDR3: TGCGCCAGCAGCCAAGATCCGGGGCCGGAACAGCCCCAGCATTTT. Encoded protein: CASSQDPGPEQPQHF.

V gene TRBV28 combines with J gene TRBJ1-1, with D unclear. The germline V gene encodes CDR1 MDHEN and CDR2 SYDVKM. This CDR3 has 12 residues. V gave up 2 bases and J gave up 5 bases, with 6 bases separating them. DNA of the CDR3: TGTGCCAGCAGTTTAAGAGGAACTGAAGCTTTCTTT. Protein sequence: CASSLRGTEAFF.

The rearrangement joins TRBV6-1 to TRBJ2-2, with 11 positions matching TRBD2. Trimming cost V 6 bases and J 5 bases; bases outside gene matches: 5. CDR1 MNHNS and CDR2 SASEGT come from the germline V gene. This CDR3 comprises 15 residues. CDR3 region: CASRRLAGSTGELFF. CDR3 DNA: TGTGCCAGCAGACGACTAGCGGGATCAACCGGGGAGCTGTTTTTT.

The chain links TRBV6-5 to TRBJ2-7, with D maybe TRBD1 (5 bases). CDR1 and CDR2 from the germline V gene are MNHEY and SVGAGI. This CDR3 comprises 15 residues. V lost 0 bases, J lost 2 bases, and 11 bases lay in between. DNA of the CDR3: TGTGCCAGCAGTTACTCGAGGCAGGGCCCCTACGAGCAGTACTTC. It codes for CASSYSRQGPYEQYF.

This sequence joins TRBV18 and TRBJ1-1; D ambiguous. Germline CDR1 and CDR2: KGHSH and LQKENI. This CDR3 is built from 11 residues. The V end lost 6 bases, the J end lost 1 base, and 3 bases lay between the germline ends. CDR3 DNA: TGTGCCAGCTCGGAGAACACTGAAGCTTTCTTT. It specifies CASSENTEAFF.

The DNA of the CDR3 is TGCAGCGTTCCAAGGGAGTCTAGCGAGTACAATGAGCAGTTCTTC. This encodes CSVPRESSEYNEQFF. V gene TRBV29-1 combines with J gene TRBJ2-1, with TRBD2 as a possible D gene (6 bases). The V and J ends lost 5 bases and 4 bases respectively, with 18 bases between them. CDR1 is SQVTM, CDR2 ANQGSEA, per germline. This CDR3 region has 15 residues.

V is TRBV11-3 and J is TRBJ2-1, with 9 bases lining up with TRBD2. Germline values: CDR1 SGHNT, CDR2 YENEEA. The length of the CDR3 is 15 residues. V trimming: 4 bases; J trimming: 3 bases; junction bases outside the gene matches: 4. This chain's CDR3 is CASSSGLAFYNEQFF. CDR3 sequence (DNA): TGTGCCAGCAGCTCAGGACTAGCGTTCTACAATGAGCAGTTCTTC.

V is TRBV27 and J is TRBJ2-5; D not resolved. This CDR3 has 17 amino acids. V was pared by 4 bases and J by 2 bases, with 20 bases between. The germline CDR1 and CDR2 sequences are MNHEY and SMNVEV (reference sequence). The CDR3 is CASSSLGVGRRQETQYF. CDR3 nucleotides: TGTGCCAGCAGTTCCCTTGGGGTTGGACGCCGGCAAGAGACCCAGTACTTC.